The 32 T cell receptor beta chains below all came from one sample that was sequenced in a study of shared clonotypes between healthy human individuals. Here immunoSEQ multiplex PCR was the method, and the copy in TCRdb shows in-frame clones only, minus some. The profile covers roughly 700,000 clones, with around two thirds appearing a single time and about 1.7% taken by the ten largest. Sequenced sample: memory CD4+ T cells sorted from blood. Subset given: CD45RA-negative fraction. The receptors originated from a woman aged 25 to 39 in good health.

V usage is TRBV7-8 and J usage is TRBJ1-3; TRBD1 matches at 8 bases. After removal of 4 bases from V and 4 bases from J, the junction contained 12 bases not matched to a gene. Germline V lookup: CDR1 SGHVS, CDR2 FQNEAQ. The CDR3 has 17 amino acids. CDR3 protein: CASSSRGETGVGNTIYF. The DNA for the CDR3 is TGTGCCAGCAGCTCTCGGGGGGAGACAGGGGTCGGAAACACCATATATTTT.

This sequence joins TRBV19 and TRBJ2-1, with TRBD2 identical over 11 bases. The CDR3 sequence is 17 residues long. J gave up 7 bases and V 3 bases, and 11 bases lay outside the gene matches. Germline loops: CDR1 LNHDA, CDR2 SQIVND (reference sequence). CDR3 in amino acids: CASSMVRPGLAANEQFF. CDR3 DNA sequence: TGTGCCAGTAGTATGGTCCGACCGGGACTAGCGGCGAATGAGCAGTTCTTC.

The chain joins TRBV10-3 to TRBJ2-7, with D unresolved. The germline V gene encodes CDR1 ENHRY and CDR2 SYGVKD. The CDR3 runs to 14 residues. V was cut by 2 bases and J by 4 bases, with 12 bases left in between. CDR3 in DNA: TGTGCCATCAGTGAGGACTGGGGTCGGTACGAGCAGTACTTC. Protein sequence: CAISEDWGRYEQYF.

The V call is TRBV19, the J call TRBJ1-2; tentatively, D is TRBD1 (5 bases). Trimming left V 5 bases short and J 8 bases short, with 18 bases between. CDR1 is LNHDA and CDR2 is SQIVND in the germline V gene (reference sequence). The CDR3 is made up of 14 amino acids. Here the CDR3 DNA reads TGTGCCAGTAGTTTCCTCGACCACTGGGGCGGCTACACCTTC. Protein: CASSFLDHWGGYTF.

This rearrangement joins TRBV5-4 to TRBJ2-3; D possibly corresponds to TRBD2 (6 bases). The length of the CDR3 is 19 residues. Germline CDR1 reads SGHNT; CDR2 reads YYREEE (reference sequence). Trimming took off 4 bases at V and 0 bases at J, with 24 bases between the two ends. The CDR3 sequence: CASSPGLLFQRASTDTQYF. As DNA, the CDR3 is TGTGCCAGCAGCCCGGGACTCCTATTTCAACGCGCTAGCACAGATACGCAGTATTTT.

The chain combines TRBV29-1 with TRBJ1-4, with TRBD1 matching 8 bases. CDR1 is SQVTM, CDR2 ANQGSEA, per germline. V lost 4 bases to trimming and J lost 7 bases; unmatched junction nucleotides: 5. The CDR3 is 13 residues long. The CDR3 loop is CSVVTGEREKLFF. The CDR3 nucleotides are TGCAGCGTTGTGACAGGGGAGCGTGAAAAACTGTTTTTT.

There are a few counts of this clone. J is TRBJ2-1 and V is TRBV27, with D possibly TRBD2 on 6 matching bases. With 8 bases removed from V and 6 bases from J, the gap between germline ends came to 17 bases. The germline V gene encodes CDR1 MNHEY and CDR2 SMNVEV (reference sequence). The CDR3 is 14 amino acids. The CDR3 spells CASQVDWDSNEQFF. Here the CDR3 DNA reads TGTGCCAGCCAAGTGGACTGGGACTCCAATGAGCAGTTCTTC.

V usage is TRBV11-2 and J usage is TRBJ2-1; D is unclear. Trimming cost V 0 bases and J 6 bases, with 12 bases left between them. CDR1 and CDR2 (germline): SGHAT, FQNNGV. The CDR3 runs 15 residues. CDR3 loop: CASSLDQSASNEQFF. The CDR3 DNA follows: TGTGCCAGCAGCTTAGATCAATCTGCGAGCAATGAGCAGTTCTTC.

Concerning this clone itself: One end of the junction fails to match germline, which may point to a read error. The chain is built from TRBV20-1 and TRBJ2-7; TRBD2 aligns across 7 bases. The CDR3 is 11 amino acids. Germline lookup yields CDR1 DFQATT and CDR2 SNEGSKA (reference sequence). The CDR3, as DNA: TGCAGTGCTAGGCAGGGTTATCGGGAGGACTTC. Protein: CSARQGYREDF.

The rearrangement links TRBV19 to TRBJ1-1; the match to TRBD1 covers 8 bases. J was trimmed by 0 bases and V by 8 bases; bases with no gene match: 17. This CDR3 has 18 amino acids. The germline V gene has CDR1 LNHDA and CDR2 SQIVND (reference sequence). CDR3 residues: CASPPGQDFPRVNTEAFF. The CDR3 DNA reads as TGTGCCAGTCCCCCGGGACAGGATTTCCCCAGGGTGAACACTGAAGCTTTCTTT.

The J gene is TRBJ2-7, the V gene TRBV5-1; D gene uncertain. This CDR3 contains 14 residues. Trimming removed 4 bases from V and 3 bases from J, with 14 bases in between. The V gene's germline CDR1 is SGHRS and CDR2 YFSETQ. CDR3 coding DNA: TGCGCCAGCAGCGGCGGCAGAGAGTTCTACGAGCAGTACTTC. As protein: CASSGGREFYEQYF.

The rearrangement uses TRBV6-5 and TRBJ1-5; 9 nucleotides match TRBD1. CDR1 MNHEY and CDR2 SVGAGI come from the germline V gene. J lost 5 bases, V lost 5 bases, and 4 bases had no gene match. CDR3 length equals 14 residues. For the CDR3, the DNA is TGTGCCAGCAGTCCGCGGACAGGGGATCAGCCCCAGCATTTT. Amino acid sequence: CASSPRTGDQPQHF.

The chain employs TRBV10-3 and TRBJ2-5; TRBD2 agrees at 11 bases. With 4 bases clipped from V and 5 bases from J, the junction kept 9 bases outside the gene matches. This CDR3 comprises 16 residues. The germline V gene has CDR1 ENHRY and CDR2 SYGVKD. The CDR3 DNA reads TGTGCCATCAGTGGCATAGCGGGAGGGCTTCGTGAGACCCAGTACTTC. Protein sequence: CAISGIAGGLRETQYF.

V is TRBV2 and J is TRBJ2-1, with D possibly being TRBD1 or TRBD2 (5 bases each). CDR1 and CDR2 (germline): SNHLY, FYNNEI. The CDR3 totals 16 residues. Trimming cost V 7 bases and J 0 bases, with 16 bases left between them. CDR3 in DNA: TGTGCCAGCAAGGGGCAGCGGCTCAGCTCCTACAATGAGCAGTTCTTC. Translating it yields CASKGQRLSSYNEQFF.

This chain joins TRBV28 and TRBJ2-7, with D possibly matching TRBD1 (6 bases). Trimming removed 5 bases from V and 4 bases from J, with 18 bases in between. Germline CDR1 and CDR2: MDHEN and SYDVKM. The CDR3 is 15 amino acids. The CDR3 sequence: CASSERQVKIYEQYF. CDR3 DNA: TGTGCCAGCAGTGAAAGACAGGTCAAGATTTACGAGCAGTACTTC.

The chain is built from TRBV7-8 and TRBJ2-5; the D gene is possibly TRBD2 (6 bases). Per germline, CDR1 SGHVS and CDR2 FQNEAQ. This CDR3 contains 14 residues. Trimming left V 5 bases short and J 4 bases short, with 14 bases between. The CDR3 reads CASSPLTSSETQYF. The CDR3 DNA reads TGTGCCAGCAGCCCCCTTACTAGCTCAGAGACCCAGTACTTC.

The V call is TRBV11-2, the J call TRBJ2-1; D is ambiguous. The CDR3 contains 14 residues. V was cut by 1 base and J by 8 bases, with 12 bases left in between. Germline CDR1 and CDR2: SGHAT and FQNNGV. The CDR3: CASSLVLRMDEQFF. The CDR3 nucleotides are TGTGCCAGCAGCTTAGTTCTAAGAATGGATGAGCAGTTCTTC.

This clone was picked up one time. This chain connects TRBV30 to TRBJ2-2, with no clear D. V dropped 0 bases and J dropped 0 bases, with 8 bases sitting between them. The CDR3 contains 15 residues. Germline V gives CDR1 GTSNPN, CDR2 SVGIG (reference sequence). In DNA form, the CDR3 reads TGTGCCTGGAGTGTTATACTACCGAACACCGGGGAGCTGTTTTTT. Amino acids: CAWSVILPNTGELFF.

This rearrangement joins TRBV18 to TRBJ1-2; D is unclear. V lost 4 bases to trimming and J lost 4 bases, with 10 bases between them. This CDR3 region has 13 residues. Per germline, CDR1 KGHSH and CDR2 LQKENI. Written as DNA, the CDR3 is TGTGCCAGCTCACAGAGGGAAACCTATGGCTACACCTTC. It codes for CASSQRETYGYTF.

The CDR3 nucleotides are TGCGCCAGCAGCCCGGGACAGGGGGAAGAGACCCAGTACTTC. Its translation: CASSPGQGEETQYF. The chain couples TRBV5-1 to TRBJ2-5, with 11 bases that match TRBD1. The length of the CDR3 is 14 residues. The germline V gene encodes CDR1 SGHRS and CDR2 YFSETQ. V lost 4 bases, J lost 3 bases, and 2 bases stayed unmatched.

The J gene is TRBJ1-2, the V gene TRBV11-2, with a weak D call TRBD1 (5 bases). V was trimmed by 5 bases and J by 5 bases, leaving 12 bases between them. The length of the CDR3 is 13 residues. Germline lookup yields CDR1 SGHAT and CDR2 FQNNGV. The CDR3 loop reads CASSADRQYGYTF. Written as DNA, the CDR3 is TGTGCCAGCAGCGCCGACAGACAATATGGCTACACCTTC.

CDR3 bases: TGTGCCACCAGCAGACTGGGGAATGAGCAGTTCTTC. Amino acid sequence: CATSRLGNEQFF. The chain carries TRBV15 and TRBJ2-1; no firm D call. Per germline, CDR1 LNHNV and CDR2 YYDKDF (reference sequence). Trimming left V 2 bases short and J 7 bases short, with 6 bases between. The CDR3 is 12 residues long. Combining the CDR3 with reference TRBV15 and TRBJ2-1 gives the whole variable domain DAMVIQNPRYQVTQFGKPVTLSCSQTLNHNVMYWYQQKSSQAPKLLFHYYDKDFNNEADTPDNFQSRRPNTSFCFLDIRSPGLGDTAMYLCATSRLGNEQFFGPGTRLTVL.

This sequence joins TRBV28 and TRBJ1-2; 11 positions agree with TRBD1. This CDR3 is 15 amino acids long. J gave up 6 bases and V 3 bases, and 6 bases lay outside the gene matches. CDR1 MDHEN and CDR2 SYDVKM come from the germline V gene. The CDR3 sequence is CASSFGQGALNGYTF. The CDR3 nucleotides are TGTGCCAGCAGTTTCGGACAGGGGGCGCTTAATGGCTACACCTTC.

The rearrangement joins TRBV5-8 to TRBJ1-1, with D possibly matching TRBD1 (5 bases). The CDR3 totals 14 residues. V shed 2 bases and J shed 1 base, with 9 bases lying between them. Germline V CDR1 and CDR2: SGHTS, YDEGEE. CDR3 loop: CASSLGDRNTEAFF. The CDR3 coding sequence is TGTGCCAGCAGCTTAGGAGACAGGAACACTGAAGCTTTCTTT.

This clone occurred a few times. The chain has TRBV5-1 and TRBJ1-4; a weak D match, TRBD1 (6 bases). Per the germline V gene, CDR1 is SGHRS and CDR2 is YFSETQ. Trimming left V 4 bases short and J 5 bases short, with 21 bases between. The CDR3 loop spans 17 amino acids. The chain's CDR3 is CASSPEPMGTQNEKLFF. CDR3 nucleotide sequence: TGCGCCAGCAGCCCCGAGCCTATGGGGACACAGAATGAAAAACTGTTTTTT.

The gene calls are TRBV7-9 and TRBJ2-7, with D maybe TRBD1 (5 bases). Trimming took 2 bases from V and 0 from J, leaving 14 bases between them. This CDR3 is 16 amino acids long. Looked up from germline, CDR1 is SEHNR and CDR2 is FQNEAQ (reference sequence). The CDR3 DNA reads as TGTGCCAGCAGCTTAATCGGACATCGGAGCTCCTACGAGCAGTACTTC. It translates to CASSLIGHRSSYEQYF.

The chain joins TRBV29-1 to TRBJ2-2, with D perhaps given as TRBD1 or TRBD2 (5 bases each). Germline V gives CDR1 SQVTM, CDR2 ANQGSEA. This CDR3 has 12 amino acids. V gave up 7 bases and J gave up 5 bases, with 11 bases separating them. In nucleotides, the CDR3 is TGCAGCGGGGGGAAGGGAACCGGGGAGCTGTTTTTT. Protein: CSGGKGTGELFF.

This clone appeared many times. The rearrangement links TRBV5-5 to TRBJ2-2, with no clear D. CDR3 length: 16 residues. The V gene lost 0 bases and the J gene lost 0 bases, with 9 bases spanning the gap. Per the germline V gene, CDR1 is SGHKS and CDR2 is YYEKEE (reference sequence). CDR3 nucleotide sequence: TGTGCCAGCAGCTTGGAATGGACGGCGAACACCGGGGAGCTGTTTTTT. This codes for CASSLEWTANTGELFF.

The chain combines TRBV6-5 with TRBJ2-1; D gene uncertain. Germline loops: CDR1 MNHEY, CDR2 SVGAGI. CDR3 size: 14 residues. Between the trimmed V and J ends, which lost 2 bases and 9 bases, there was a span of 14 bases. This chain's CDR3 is CASSYTLTPGEQFF. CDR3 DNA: TGTGCCAGCAGTTACACGCTCACCCCCGGTGAGCAGTTCTTC.

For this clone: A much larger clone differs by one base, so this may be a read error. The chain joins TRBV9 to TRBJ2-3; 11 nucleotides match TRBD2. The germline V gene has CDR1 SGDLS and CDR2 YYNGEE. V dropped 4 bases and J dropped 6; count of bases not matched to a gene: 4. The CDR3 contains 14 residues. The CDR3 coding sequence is TGTGCCAGCAGCATGACTAGCGGGATGGATACGCAGTATTTT. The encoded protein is CASSMTSGMDTQYF.

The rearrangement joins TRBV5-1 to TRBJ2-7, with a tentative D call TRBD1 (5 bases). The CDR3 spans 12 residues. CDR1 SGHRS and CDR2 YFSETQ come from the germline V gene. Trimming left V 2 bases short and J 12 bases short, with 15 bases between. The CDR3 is CASSFPQDRLYF. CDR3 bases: TGCGCCAGCAGCTTCCCACAGGATCGTCTGTACTTC.

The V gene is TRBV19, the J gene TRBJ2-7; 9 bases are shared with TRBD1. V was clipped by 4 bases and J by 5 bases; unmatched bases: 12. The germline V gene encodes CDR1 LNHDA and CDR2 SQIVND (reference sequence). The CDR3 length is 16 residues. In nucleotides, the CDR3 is TGTGCCAGTAGTAGGACAGGGGACGTTTCATCGCACGAGCAGTACTTC. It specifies CASSRTGDVSSHEQYF.